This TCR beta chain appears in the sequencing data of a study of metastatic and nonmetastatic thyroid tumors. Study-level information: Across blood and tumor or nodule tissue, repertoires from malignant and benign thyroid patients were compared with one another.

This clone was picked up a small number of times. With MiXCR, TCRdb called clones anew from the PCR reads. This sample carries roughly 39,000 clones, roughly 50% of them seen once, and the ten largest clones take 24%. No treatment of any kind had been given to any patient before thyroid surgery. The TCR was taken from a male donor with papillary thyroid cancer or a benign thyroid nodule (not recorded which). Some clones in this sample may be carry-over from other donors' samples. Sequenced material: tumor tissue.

The CDR3 nucleotides read TGCGCCAGCAGCCCGATAGGACAGCAAGAGACCCAGTACTTC. The encoded protein is CASSPIGQQETQYF. The rearrangement links TRBV4-1 to TRBJ2-5; TRBD1 is a possible D gene (6 bases). Per the germline V gene, CDR1 is MGHRA and CDR2 is YSYEKL. Trimming pared 4 bases from V and 2 bases from J, leaving 11 bases between. The CDR3 sequence is 14 residues long.